This T cell receptor (beta chain) was profiled in a study of cytomegalovirus exposure and HLA in healthy donors. PCR was performed using 60 Vbeta and 13 Jbeta primers. Clones were read by immunoSEQ multiplex PCR, and TCRdb kept only the in-frame ones, dropping some. Among 150,000 to 200,000 clones, roughly 88% were seen once, and the ten largest hold approximately 6.5%. Trimming took 1 base from V and 5 from J; bases not matched to a gene: 8. The germline gives CDR1 SGHDT, CDR2 YYEEEE. The CDR3 consists of 16 residues. Whole-study results and caveats: Per a later analysis, roughly 17,000 TCR beta sequences showed association with HLA alleles at 0.05 false discovery rate. CMV serostatus was the only immune exposure information that was available. A cluster of highly shared sequence variants was likely a sequencing artifact.

With respect to this clone: Its antigen is not identified.

The clonotype originates from a man aged 50-59 years in good health and CMV-seropositive. The chain employs TRBV5-6 and TRBJ2-5; 10 bases fit TRBD2. The sample comprised PBMCs. Here the CDR3 reads CASSLLASGGGETQYF. CDR3 DNA sequence: TGTGCCAGCAGCTTGTTGGCTAGCGGGGGCGGGGAGACCCAGTACTTC.